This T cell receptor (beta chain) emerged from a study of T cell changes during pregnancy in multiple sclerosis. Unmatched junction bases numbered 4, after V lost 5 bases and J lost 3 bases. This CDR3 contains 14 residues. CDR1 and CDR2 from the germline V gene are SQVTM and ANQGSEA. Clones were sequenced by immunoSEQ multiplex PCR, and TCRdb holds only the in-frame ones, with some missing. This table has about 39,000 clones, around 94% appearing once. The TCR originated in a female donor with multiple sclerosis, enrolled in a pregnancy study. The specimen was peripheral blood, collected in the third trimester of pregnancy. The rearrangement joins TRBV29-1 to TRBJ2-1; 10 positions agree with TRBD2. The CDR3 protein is CSVPLAGDYNEQFF. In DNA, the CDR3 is TGCAGCGTTCCCCTAGCGGGAGACTACAATGAGCAGTTCTTC.